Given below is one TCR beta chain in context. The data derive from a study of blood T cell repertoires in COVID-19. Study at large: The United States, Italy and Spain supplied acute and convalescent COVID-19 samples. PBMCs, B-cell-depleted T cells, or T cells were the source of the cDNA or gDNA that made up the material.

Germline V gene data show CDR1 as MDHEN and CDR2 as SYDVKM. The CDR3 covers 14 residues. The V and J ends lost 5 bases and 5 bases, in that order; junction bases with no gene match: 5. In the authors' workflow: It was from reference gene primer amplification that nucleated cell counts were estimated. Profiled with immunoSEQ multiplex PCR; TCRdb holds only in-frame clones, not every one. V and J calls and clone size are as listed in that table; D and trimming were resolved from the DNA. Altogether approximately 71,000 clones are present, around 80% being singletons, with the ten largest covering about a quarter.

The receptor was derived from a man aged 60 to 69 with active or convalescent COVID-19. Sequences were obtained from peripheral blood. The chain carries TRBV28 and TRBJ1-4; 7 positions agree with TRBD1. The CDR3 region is CASSVGQPNEKLFF. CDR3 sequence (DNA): TGTGCCAGCAGTGTGGGACAGCCCAATGAAAAACTGTTTTTT. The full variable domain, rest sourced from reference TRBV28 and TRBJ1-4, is DVKVTQSSRYLVKRTGEKVFLECVQDMDHENMFWYRQDPGLGLRLIYFSYDVKMKEKGDIPEGYSVSREKKERFSLILESASTNQTSMYLCASSVGQPNEKLFFGSGTQLSVL.